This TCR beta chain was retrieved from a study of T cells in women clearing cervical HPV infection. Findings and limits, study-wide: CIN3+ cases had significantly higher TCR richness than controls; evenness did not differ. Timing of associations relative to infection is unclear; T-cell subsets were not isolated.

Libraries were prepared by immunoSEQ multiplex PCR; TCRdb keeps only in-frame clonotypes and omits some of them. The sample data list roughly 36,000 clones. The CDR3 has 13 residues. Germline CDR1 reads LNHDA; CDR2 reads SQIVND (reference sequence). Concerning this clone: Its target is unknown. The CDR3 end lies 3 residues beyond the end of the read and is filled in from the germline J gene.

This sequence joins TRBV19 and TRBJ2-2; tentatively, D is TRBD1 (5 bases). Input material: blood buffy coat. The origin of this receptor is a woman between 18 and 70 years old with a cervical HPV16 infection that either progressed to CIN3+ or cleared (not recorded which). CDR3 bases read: TGTGCCAGTAGTCTGACAGCGAATGAAAAG. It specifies CASSLTANEK. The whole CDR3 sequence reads CASSLTANEKLFF.